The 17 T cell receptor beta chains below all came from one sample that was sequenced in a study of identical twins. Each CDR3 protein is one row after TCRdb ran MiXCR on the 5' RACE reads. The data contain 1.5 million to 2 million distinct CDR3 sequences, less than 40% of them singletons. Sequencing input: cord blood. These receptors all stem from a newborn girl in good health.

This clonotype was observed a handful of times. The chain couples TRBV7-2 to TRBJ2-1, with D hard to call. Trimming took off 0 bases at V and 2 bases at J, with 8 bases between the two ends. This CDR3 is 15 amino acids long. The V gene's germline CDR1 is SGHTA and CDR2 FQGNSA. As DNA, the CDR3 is TGTGCCAGCAGCTTAGCAGGGATCGCCTACAATGAGCAGTTCTTC. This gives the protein CASSLAGIAYNEQFF.

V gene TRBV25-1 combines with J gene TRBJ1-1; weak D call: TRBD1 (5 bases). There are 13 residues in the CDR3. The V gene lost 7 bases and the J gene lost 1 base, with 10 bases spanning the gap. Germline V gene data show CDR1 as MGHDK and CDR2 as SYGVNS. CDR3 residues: CASTQGANTEAFF. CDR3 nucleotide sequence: TGTGCCAGCACCCAGGGAGCGAACACTGAAGCTTTCTTT.

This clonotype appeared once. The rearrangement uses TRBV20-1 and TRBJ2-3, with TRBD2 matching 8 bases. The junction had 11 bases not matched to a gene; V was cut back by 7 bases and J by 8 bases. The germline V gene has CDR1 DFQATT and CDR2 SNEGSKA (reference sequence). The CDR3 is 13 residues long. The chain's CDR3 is CSGPEGGGPTQYF. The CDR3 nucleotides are TGCAGTGGACCGGAGGGCGGGGGGCCTACGCAGTATTTT.

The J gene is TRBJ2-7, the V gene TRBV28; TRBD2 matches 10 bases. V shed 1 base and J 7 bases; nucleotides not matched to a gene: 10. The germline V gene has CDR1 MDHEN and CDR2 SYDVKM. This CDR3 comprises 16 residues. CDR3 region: CASSLFGTSVINEQYF. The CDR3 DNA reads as TGTGCCAGCAGTTTATTTGGGACTAGCGTAATCAATGAGCAGTACTTC.

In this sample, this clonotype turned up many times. This chain's CDR3 is CASSEEGASYEQYF. As DNA, the CDR3 is TGTGCCAGCAGTGAAGAGGGGGCGAGTTACGAGCAGTACTTC. This chain joins TRBV6-1 and TRBJ2-7; TRBD1 matches 7 bases. Germline V gene data show CDR1 as MNHNS and CDR2 as SASEGT. The CDR3 is 14 amino acids. The junction had 4 bases not matched to a gene; V was cut back by 1 base and J by 4 bases.

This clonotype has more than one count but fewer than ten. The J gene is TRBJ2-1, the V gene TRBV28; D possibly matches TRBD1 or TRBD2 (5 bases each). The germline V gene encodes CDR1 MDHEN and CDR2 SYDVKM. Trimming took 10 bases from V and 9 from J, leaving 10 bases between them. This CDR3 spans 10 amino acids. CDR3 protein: CATLGGEQFF. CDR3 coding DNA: TGTGCCACCCTTGGGGGTGAGCAGTTCTTC.

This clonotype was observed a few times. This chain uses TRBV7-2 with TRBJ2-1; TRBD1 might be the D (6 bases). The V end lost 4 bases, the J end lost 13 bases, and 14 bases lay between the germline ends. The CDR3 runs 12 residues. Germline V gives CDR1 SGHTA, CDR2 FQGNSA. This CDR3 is CASSYREETQFF. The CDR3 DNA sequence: TGTGCCAGCAGCTACAGGGAAGAGACCCAGTTCTTC.

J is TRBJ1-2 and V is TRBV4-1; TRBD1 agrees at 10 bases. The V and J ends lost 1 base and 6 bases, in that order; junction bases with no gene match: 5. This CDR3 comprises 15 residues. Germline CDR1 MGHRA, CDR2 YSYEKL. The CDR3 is CASSQVPTGGNGYTF. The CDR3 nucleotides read TGCGCCAGCAGCCAAGTGCCGACAGGGGGCAATGGCTACACCTTC.

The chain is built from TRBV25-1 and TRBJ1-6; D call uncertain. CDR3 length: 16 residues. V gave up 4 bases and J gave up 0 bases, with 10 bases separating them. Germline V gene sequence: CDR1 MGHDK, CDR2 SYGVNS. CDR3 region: CASSVPGSSYNSPLHF. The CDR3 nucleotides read TGTGCCAGCAGTGTGCCCGGGAGCTCCTATAATTCACCCCTCCACTTT.

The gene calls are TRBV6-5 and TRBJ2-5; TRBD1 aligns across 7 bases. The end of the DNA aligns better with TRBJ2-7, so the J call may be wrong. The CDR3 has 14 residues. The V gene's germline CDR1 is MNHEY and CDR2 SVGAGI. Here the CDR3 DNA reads TGTGCCAGCAGCACAACAAACAGGGGTGACGAGCAGTACTTC. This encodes CASSTTNRGDEQYF.

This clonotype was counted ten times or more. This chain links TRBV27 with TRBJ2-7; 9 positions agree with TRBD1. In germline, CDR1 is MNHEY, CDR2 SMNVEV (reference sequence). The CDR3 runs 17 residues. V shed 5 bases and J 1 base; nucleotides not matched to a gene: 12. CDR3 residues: CASSRSSSTGGSYEQYF. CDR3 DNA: TGTGCCAGCAGTAGATCTTCTTCGACAGGGGGGTCCTACGAGCAGTACTTC.

In DNA, the CDR3 is TGTGCCAGCAGTTCCAATCCAGGGACGAACACCGGGGAGCTGTTTTTT. Translated, it gives CASSSNPGTNTGELFF. V gene TRBV12-3 or TRBV12-4 combines with J gene TRBJ2-2, with D tentatively TRBD1 (5 bases). This CDR3 comprises 16 residues. Trimming took off 4 bases at V and 0 bases at J, with 12 bases between the two ends.

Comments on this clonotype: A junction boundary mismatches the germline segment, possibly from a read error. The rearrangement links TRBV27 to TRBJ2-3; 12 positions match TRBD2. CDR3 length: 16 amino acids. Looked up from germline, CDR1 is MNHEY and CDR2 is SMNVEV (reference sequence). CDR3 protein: CASSGLAGRYTGTQYF. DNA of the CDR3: TGTGCCAGCAGTGGACTAGCGGGGAGATACACAGGTACGCAGTATTTT.

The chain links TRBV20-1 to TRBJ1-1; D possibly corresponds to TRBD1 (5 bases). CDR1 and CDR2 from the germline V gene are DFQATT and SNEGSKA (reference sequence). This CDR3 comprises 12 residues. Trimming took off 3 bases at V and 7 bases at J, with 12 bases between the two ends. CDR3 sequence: CSARGEPLEAFF. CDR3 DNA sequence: TGCAGTGCTAGGGGGGAACCCCTTGAAGCTTTCTTT.

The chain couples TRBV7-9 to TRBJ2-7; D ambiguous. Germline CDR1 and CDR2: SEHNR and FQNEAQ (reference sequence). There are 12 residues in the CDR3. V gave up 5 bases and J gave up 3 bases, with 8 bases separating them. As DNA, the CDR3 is TGTGCCAGCAGCCCCCACATCTACGAGCAGTACTTC. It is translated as CASSPHIYEQYF. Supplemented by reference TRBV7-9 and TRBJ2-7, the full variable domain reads DTGVSQNPRHKITKRGQNVTFRCDPISEHNRLYWYRQTLGQGPEFLTYFQNEAQLEKSRLLSDRFSAERPKGSFSTLEIQRTEQGDSAMYLCASSPHIYEQYFGPGTRLTVT.

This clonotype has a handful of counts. The CDR3 DNA reads TGCAGCGTTGTCGGCCGCATGAGCTATGGCTACACCTTC. Translated, it gives CSVVGRMSYGYTF. The chain recombines TRBV29-1 with TRBJ1-2; D gene ambiguous. V gave up 4 bases and J gave up 4 bases, with 13 bases separating them. The CDR3 has 13 residues. CDR1 SQVTM and CDR2 ANQGSEA come from the germline V gene.

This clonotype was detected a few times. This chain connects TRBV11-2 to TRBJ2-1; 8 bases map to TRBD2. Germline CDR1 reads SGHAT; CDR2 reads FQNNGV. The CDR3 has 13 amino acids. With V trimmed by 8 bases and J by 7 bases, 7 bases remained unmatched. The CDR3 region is CASFRAGANEQFF. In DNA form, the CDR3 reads TGTGCCAGCTTCAGAGCGGGGGCGAATGAGCAGTTCTTC.